The clone carrying this T cell receptor (beta chain) was recorded once. Its antigen is not known. A sample-barcoded 5' primer and a J-beta primer mix were used in a second PCR of roughly 6 to 12 cycles. There were at least 2.5 million CDR3-containing paired-end reads obtained from each sample. One entry per CDR3 protein results from TCRdb running MiXCR on the 5' RACE reads. The sample contains roughly 860,000 distinct CDR3 sequences, under 80% of which appear only once. The data were taken from a study of blood T cells in healthy people across ages. General observations from the study: Estimates of total diversity, which came from one million sequenced T cells, were considered to be underestimates.

Trimming took off 4 bases at V and 5 bases at J, with 9 bases between the two ends. The CDR3 is 13 residues long. Germline CDR1 reads LGHNA; CDR2 reads YNFKEQ. The sequenced sample consisted of blood. This TCR was sampled from a man aged 25 to 45 in good health. The gene calls are TRBV4-2 and TRBJ1-5, with a possible D match to TRBD1 (6 bases). The CDR3 bases are TGTGCCAGCAGCCCAGGGGTTGATCAGCCCCAGCATTTT. This encodes CASSPGVDQPQHF.